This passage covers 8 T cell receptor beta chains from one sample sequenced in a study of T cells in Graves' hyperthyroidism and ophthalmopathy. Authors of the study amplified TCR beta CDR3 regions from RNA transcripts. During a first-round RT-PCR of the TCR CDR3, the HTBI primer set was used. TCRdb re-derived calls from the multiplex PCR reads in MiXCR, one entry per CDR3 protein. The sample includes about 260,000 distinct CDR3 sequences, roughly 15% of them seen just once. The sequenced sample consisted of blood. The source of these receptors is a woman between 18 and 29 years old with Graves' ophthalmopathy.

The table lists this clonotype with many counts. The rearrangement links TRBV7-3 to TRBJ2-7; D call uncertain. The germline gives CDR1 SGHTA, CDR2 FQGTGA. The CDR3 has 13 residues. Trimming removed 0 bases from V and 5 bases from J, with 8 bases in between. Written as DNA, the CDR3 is TGTGCCAGCAGCTTAACAACAATGAACGAGCAGTACTTC. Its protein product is CASSLTTMNEQYF.

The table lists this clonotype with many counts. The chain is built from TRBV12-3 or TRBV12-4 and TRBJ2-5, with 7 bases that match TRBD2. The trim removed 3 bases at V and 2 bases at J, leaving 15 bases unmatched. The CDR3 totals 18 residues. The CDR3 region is CASSFSWGGTDIQETQYF. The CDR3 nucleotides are TGTGCCAGCAGTTTCTCGTGGGGGGGGACGGACATTCAAGAGACCCAGTACTTC.

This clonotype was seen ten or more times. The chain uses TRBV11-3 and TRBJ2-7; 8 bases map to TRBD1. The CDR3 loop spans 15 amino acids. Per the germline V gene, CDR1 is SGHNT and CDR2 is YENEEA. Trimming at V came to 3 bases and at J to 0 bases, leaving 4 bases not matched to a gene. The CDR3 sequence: CASSFAGGTSYEQYF. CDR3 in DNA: TGTGCCAGCAGCTTTGCAGGGGGCACCTCCTACGAGCAGTACTTC.

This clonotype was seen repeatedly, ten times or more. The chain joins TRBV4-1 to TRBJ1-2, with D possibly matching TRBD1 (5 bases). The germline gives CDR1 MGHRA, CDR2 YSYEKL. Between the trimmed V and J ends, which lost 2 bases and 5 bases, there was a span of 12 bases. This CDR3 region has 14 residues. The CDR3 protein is CASSQLLGTYGYTF. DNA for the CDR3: TGCGCCAGCAGCCAACTTCTCGGGACTTATGGCTACACCTTC.

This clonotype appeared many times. CDR3 in DNA: TGTGCCAGCAGCCAAGATTCGCGCAGGTCTAAGGCTGAAGCTTTCTTT. Residues: CASSQDSRRSKAEAFF. The chain is built from TRBV3-1 and TRBJ1-1; no firm D call. The CDR3 extends over 16 amino acids. The V and J ends lost 0 bases and 6 bases respectively, with 17 bases between them. Germline CDR1 is LGHDT and CDR2 is YNNKEL (reference sequence).

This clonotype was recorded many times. CDR3 in DNA: TGTGCCAGCAGTTCCTTTGGGGGAAGGGGCCCGTTAAGAGGCTACACCTTC. This gives the protein CASSSFGGRGPLRGYTF. The V gene is TRBV12-3 or TRBV12-4, the J gene TRBJ1-2; D may be TRBD1 (5 bases). The CDR3 runs to 17 residues. V was shortened by 4 bases and J by 8 bases, with 26 bases between the two germline ends.

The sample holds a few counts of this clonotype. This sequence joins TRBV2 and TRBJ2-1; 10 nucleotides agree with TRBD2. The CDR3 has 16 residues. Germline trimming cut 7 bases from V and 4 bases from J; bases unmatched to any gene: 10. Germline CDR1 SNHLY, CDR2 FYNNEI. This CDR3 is CASKPPLAGDYNEQFF. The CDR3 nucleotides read TGTGCCAGCAAACCGCCCCTAGCGGGGGATTACAATGAGCAGTTCTTC.

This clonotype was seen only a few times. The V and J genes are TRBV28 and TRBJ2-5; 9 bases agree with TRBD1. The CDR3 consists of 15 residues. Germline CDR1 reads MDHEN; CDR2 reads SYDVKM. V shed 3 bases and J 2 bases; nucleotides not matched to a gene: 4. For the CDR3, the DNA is TGTGCCAGCAGTTTGTCTGGGACAGGGCAAGAGACCCAGTACTTC. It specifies CASSLSGTGQETQYF.